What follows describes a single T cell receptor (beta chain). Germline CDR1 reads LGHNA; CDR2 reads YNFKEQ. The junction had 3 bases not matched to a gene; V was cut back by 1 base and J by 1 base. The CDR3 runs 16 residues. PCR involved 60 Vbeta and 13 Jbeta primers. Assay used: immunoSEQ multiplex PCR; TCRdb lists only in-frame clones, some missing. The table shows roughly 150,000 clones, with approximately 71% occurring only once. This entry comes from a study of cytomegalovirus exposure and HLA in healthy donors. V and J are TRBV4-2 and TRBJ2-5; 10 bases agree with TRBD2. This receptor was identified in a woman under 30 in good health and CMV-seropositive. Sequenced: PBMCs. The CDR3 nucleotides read TGTGCCAGCAGCCAAGTTGTAGCGGGGGGCCAAGAGACCCAGTACTTC. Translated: CASSQVVAGGQETQYF.